This T cell receptor beta chain originates from a study of blood T cell repertoires in COVID-19. Whole-study context: Samples came from the United States, Italy and Spain, spanning acute and convalescent COVID-19. Sample material is recorded as cDNA or gDNA derived from T cells, B-cell-depleted T cells, or PBMCs.

Germline V gene lookup returns CDR1 LNHDA and CDR2 SQIVND (reference sequence). The CDR3 runs to 14 residues. V shed 7 bases and J shed 4 bases, with 16 bases lying between them. Per the original methods: The assay estimated nucleated cells by amplifying reference gene primers. Method: immunoSEQ multiplex PCR; TCRdb's copy keeps in-frame clones and lacks some. V, J and clone size are taken as reported in that table, and D and trimming were inferred from the DNA itself. The sample consists of approximately 300,000 clones, roughly 90% of them appearing once. The sequenced material came from peripheral blood. The genes are TRBV19 and TRBJ1-1; tentative D call: TRBD1 (6 bases). This receptor was identified in a man between 18 and 29 years old who had recovered from COVID-19. CDR3 sequence: CASTPGGRGTEAFF. The CDR3 nucleotides read TGTGCCAGTACCCCGGGAGGCAGGGGCACTGAAGCTTTCTTT.